Here is one T cell receptor (beta chain) with its context. What it recognizes is unknown. The ends lost 6 bases at V and 9 bases at J; junction bases unmatched: 16. The CDR3 is made up of 15 amino acids. CDR1 and CDR2 (germline): MNHNY, SVGAGI (reference sequence). Next came a second PCR, run for about 7 to 11 cycles, which used a sample-barcoded 5' primer along with a J-beta primer mix. Sequencing yielded, for each sample, at least 2.5 million paired-end reads carrying CDR3. TCRdb fed the 5' RACE reads into MiXCR, producing one record per CDR3 protein. The data show over 700,000 distinct CDR3 sequences, with roughly 50% seen just once and under 50% held by the top ten. The entry originates in a study of blood T cells in healthy people across ages. General study results and limits: With donor CMV status unknown, expanded clonotype changes were possibly confounded.

This TCR derives from a man aged 80 or over in good health. The chain links TRBV6-6 to TRBJ2-7; 8 nucleotides match TRBD1. The sample was blood. CDR3 sequence reads: CASRGTGSSPTRQYF. The CDR3 DNA reads TGTGCCAGCAGGGGGACAGGTTCCTCTCCTACGAGGCAGTACTTC.